The T cell receptor beta chain described here comes from a study of blood T cell repertoires in COVID-19. Across the study: From the United States, Italy and Spain came samples of acute and convalescent COVID-19.

The assay was immunoSEQ multiplex PCR, and TCRdb's table has in-frame clones only and misses some. The sample has 60,000 or so clones; around four fifths are singletons. Trimming removed 4 bases from V and 3 bases from J; junction bases left unmatched: 2. This CDR3 has 15 residues. Germline CDR1 reads MNHEY; CDR2 reads SVGAGI. Sample: peripheral blood. This TCR was recovered from a man between 25 and 39 years old with COVID-19, enrolled during active disease. This rearrangement joins TRBV6-5 to TRBJ1-6; 8 nucleotides match TRBD1. Here the CDR3 reads CASSSDRDYNSPLHF. The CDR3 DNA follows: TGTGCCAGCAGTTCGGACAGGGACTATAATTCACCCCTCCACTTT.